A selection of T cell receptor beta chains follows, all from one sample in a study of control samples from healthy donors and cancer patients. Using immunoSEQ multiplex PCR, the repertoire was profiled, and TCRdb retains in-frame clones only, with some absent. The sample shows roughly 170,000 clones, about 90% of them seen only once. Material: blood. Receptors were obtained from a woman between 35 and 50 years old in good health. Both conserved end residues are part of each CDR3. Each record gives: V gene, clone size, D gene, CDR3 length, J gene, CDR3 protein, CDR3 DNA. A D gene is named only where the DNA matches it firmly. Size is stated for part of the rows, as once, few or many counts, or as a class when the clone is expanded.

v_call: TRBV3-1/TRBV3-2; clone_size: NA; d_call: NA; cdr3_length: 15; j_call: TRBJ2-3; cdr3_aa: CASSPGAGEADTQYF; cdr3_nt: TGTGCCAGCAGCCCAGGGGCGGGGGAAGCAGATACGCAGTATTTT
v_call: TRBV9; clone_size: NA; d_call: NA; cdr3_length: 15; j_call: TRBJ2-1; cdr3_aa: CASSVASGAYNEQFF; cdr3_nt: TGTGCCAGCAGCGTAGCCAGCGGAGCCTACAATGAGCAGTTCTTC
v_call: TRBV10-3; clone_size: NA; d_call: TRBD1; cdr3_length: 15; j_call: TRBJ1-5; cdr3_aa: CAISGGQGINQPQHF; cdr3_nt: TGTGCCATCAGTGGGGGACAGGGGATCAATCAGCCCCAGCATTTT
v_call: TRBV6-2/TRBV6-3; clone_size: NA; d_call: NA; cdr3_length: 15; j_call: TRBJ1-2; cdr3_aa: CASSYSMETNYGYTF; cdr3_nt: TGTGCCAGCAGTTACTCGATGGAGACTAACTATGGCTACACCTTC
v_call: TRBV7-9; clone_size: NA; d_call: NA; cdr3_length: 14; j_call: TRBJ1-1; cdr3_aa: CASSQQQTGNEAFF; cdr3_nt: TGTGCCAGCAGCCAACAACAGACAGGTAATGAAGCTTTCTTT
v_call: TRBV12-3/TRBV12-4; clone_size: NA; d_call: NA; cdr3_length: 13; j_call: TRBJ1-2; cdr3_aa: CASSLDSNYGYTF; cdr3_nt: TGTGCCAGCAGTTTAGACAGCAACTATGGCTACACCTTC
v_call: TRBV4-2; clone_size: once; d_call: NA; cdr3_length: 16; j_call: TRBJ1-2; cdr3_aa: CASSQSLGGVYYGYTF; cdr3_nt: TGTGCCAGCAGCCAATCCCTAGGGGGGGTATACTATGGCTACACCTTC
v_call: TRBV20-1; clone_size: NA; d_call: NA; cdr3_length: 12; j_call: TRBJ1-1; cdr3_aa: CSASGGGTEAFF; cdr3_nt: TGCAGTGCTAGTGGAGGGGGGACTGAAGCTTTCTTT
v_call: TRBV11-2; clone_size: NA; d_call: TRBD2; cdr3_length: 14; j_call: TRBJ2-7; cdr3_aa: CASSLAGGSYEQYF; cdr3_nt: TGTGCCAGCAGCTTAGCGGGGGGATCCTACGAGCAGTACTTC
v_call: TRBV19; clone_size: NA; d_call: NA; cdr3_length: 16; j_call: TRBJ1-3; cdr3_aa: CASSIDPWGAGNTIYF; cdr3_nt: TGTGCCAGTAGTATAGATCCTTGGGGAGCCGGAAACACCATATATTTT
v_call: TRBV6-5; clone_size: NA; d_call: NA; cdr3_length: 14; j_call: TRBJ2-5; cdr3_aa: CASSYSEGWVGQYF; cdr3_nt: TGTGCCAGCAGTTACTCTGAAGGGTGGGTTGGCCAGTACTTC
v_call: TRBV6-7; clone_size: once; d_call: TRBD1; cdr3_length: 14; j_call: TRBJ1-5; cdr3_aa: CASRDRGHNQPQHF; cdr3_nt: TGTGCCAGCAGAGACAGGGGGCACAATCAGCCCCAGCATTTT
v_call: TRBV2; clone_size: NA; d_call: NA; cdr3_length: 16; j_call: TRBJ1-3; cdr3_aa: CARGFGRLASGNTIYF; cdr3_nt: TGTGCCAGAGGGTTTGGGCGGCTCGCCTCTGGAAACACCATATATTTT
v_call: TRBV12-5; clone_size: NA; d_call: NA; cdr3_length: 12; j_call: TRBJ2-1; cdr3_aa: CASGWEYNEQFF; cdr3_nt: TGTGCTAGTGGTTGGGAGTATAATGAGCAGTTCTTC
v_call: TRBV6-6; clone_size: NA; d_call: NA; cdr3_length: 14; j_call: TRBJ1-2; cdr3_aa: CASSYRPGNYGYTF; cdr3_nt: TGTGCCAGCAGTTACCGGCCGGGGAATTATGGCTACACCTTC
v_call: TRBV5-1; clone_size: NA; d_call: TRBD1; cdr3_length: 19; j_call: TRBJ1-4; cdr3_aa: CASSSHRDRGHPTNEKLFF; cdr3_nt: TGCGCCAGCAGCTCCCACCGGGACAGGGGGCACCCAACTAATGAAAAACTGTTTTTT
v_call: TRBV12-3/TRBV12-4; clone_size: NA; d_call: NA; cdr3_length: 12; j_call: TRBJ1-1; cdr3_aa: CASSPSNTEAFF; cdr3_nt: TGTGCCAGCAGTCCCTCGAACACTGAAGCTTTCTTT
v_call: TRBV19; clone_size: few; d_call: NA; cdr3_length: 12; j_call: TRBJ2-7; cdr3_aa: CASSKDGYEQYF; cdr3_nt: TGTGCCAGTAGTAAAGACGGATACGAGCAGTACTTC
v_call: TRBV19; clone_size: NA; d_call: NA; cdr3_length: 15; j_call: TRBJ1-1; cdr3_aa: CASRDQEREQGVAFF; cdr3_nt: TGTGCCAGTAGGGACCAGGAACGAGAGCAGGGCGTCGCTTTCTTT
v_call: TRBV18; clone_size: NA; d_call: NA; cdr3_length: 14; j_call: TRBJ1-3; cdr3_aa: CASSPALRGNTIYF; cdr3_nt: TGTGCCAGCTCACCAGCTCTTAGGGGAAACACCATATATTTT
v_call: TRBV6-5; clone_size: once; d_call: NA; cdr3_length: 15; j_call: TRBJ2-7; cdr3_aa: CASRPGDTAPYEQYF; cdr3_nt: TGTGCCAGCAGGCCCGGGGACACCGCCCCTTACGAGCAGTACTTC
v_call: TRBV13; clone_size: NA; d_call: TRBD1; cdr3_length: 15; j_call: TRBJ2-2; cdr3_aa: CASSSAGTGSGELFF; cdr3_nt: TGTGCCAGCAGCTCCGCCGGGACAGGGAGTGGGGAGCTGTTTTTT
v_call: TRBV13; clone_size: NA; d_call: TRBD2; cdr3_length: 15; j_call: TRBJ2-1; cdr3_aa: CASSLGVAGGNEQFF; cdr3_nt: TGTGCCAGCAGCTTAGGGGTAGCGGGGGGAAATGAGCAGTTCTTC
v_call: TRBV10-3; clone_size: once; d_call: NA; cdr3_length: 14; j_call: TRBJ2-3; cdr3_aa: CAIHRGAGTDTQYF; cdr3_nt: TGTGCCATCCACAGGGGAGCGGGGACAGATACGCAGTATTTT
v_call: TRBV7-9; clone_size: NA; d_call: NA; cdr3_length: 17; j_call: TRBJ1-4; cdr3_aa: CASSPRLGVPSNEKLFF; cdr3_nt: TGTGCCAGCAGCCCCAGATTGGGGGTCCCGAGTAATGAAAAACTGTTTTTT
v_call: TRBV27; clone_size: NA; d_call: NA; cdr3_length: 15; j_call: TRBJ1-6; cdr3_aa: CASSRKTGTNSPLHF; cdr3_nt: TGTGCCAGCAGCCGGAAGACAGGTACCAATTCACCCCTCCACTTT
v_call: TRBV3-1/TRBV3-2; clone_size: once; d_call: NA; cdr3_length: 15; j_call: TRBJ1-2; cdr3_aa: CASSQSGSVFYGYTF; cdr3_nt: TGTGCCAGCAGCCAATCAGGGTCCGTATTCTATGGCTACACCTTC
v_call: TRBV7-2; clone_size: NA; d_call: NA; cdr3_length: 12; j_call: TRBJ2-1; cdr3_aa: CASSWPAWEQFF; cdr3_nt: TGTGCCAGCAGCTGGCCAGCGTGGGAGCAGTTCTTC
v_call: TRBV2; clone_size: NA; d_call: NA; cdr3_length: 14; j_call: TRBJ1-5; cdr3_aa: CASSDWEANQPQHF; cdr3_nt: TGTGCCAGCAGTGACTGGGAGGCTAATCAGCCCCAGCATTTT
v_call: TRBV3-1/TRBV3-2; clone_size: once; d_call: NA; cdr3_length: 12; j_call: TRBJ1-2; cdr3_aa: CASSQWGYGYTF; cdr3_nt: TGTGCCAGCAGCCAATGGGGCTATGGCTACACCTTC
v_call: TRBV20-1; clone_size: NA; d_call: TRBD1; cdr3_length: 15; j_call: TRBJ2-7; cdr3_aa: CSASGQGVLVGEQYF; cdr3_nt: TGCAGTGCTAGTGGGCAGGGGGTGTTGGTCGGCGAGCAGTACTTC
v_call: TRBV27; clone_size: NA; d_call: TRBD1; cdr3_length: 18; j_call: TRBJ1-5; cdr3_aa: CASKYRWTGSISNQPQHF; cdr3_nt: TGTGCCAGCAAATACCGATGGACAGGGTCGATTAGCAATCAGCCCCAGCATTTT
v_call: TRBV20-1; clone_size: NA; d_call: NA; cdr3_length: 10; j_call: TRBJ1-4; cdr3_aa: CSARSEKLFF; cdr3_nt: TGCAGTGCTAGGAGTGAAAAACTGTTTTTT
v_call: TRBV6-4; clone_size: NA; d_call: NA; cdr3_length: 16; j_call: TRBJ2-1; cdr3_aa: CASSDSRRSSYNEQFF; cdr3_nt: TGTGCCAGCAGTGACTCGAGGCGTAGCTCCTACAATGAGCAGTTCTTC
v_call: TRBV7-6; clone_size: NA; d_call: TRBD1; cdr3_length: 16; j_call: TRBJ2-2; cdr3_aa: CASSYSPTGEDGELFF; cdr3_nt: TGTGCCAGCAGCTACAGCCCGACAGGGGAGGACGGGGAGCTGTTTTTT
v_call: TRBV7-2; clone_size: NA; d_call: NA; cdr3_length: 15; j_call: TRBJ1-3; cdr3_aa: CASSLGGSFGNTIYF; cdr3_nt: TGTGCCAGCAGCCTGGGGGGCTCATTCGGAAACACCATATATTTT
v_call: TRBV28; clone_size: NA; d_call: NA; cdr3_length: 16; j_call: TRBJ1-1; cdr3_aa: CASSFGTEGLNTEAFF; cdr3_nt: TGTGCCAGCAGTTTCGGGACGGAAGGTTTGAACACTGAAGCTTTCTTT
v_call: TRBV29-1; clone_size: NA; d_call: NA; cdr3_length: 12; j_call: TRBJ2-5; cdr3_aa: CSVHLGQETQYF; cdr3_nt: TGCAGCGTCCACTTGGGGCAAGAGACCCAGTACTTC
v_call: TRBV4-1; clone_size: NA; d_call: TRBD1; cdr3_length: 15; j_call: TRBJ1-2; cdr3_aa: CASSQVGQPNYGYTF; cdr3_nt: TGCGCCAGCAGCCAAGTGGGACAGCCTAACTATGGCTACACCTTC
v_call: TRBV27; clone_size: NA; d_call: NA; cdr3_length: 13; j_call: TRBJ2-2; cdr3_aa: CASSLWGSGELFF; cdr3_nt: TGTGCCAGCAGCTTGTGGGGGTCCGGGGAGCTGTTTTTT
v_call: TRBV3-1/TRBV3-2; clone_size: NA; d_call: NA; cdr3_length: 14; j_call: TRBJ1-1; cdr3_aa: CASSHPERGGEAFF; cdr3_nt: TGTGCCAGCAGCCACCCCGAGAGGGGGGGTGAAGCTTTCTTT
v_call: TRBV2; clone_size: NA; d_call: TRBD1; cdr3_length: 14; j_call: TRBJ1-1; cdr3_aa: CASRTGGLNTEAFF; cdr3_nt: TGTGCCAGCAGAACAGGGGGCCTGAACACTGAAGCTTTCTTT
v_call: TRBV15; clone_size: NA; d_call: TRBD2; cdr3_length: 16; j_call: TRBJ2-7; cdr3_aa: CATSREYGGSSYEQYF; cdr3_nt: TGTGCCACCAGCAGAGAGTACGGGGGGTCCTCCTACGAGCAGTACTTC
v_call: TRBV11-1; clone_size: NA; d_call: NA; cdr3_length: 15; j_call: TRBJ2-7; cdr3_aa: CASSLAPGRAYEQYF; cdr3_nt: TGTGCCAGCAGCTTAGCCCCAGGTCGGGCCTACGAGCAGTACTTC
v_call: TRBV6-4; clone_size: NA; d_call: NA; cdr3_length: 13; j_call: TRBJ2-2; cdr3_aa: CASSEGDTGELFF; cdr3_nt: TGTGCCAGCAGTGAAGGGGACACCGGGGAGCTGTTTTTT
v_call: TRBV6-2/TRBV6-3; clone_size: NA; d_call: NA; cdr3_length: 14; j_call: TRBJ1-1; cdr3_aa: CASSYRDGDTEAFF; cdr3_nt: TGTGCCAGCAGTTACCGGGATGGGGACACTGAAGCTTTCTTT
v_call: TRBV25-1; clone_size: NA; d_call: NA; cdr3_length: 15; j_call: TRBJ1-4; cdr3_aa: CASTTARGAGEKLFF; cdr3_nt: TGTGCCAGCACCACTGCCCGGGGGGCGGGTGAAAAACTGTTTTTT
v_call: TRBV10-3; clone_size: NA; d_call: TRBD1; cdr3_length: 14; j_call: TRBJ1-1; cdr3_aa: CAISSPGGDTEAFF; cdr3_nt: TGTGCCATCAGCTCGCCAGGGGGGGACACTGAAGCTTTCTTT
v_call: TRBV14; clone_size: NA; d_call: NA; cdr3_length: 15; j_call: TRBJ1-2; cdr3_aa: CASSQWDPLLYGYTF; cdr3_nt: TGTGCCAGCAGCCAATGGGACCCGCTGCTCTATGGCTACACCTTC
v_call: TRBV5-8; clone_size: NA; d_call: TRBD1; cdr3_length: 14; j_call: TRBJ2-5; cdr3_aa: CASSLGDRGETQYF; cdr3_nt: TGTGCCAGCAGCTTGGGAGACAGGGGTGAGACCCAGTACTTC
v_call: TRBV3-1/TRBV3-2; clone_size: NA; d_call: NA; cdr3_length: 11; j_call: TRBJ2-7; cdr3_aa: CASSASDEQYF; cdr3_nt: TGTGCCAGCAGCGCCTCCGACGAGCAGTACTTC
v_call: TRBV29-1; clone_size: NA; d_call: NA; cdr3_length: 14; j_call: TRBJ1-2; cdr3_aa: CSVGPPDKEDGYTF; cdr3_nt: TGCAGCGTTGGCCCCCCGGACAAAGAGGATGGCTACACCTTC
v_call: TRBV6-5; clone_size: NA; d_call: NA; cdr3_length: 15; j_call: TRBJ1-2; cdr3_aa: CASISTGRAGYGYTF; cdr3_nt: TGTGCCAGCATTAGTACAGGGAGAGCTGGCTATGGCTACACCTTC
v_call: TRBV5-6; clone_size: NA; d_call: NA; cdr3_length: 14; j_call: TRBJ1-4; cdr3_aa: CASSTFWADEKLFF; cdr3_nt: TGTGCCAGCAGCACTTTTTGGGCGGATGAAAAACTGTTTTTT
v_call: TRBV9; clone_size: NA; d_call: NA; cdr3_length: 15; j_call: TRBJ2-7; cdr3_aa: CASSVGTFSSYEQYF; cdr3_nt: TGTGCCAGCAGCGTAGGGACTTTCAGCTCCTACGAGCAGTACTTC
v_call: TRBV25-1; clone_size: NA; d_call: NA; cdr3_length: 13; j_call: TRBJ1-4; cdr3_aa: CASSPPTNEKLFF; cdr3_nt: TGTGCCAGCAGTCCCCCAACTAATGAAAAACTGTTTTTT
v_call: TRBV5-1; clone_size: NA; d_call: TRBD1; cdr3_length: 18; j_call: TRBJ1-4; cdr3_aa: CASSFRQGVMNPSEKLFF; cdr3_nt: TGCGCCAGCAGCTTCCGACAGGGAGTAATGAATCCGAGTGAAAAACTGTTTTTT